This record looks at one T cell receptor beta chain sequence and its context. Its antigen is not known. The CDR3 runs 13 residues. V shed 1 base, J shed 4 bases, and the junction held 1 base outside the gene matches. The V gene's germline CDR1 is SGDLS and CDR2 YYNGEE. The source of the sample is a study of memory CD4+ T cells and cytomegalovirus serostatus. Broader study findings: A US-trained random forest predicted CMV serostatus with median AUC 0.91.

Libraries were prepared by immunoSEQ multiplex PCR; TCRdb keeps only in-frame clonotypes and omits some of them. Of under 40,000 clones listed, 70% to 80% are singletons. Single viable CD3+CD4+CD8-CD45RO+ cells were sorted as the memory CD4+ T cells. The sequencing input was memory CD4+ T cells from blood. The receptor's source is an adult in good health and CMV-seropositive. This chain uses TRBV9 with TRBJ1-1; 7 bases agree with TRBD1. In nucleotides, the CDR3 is TGTGCCAGCAGCGTAACAGGGGCCACTGAAGCTTTCTTT. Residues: CASSVTGATEAFF.